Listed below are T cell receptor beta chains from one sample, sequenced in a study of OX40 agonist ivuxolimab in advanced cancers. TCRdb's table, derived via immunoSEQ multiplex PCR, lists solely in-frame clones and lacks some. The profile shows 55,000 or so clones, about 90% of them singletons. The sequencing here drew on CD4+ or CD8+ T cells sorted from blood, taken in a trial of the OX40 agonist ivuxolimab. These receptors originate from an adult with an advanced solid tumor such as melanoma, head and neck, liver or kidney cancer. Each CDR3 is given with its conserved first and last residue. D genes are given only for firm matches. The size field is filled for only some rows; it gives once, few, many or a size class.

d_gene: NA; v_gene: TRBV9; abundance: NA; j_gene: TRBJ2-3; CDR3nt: TGTGCCAGCAGCCCCAGCCGGACGGGCGGACTTAATTGGGATACGCAGTATTTT; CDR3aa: CASSPSRTGGLNWDTQYF
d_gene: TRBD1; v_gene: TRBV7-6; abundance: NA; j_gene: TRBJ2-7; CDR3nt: TGTGCCAGCAGCTTAAAAGCCGCTGACAGGGCCTACGAGCAGTACTTC; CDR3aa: CASSLKAADRAYEQYF
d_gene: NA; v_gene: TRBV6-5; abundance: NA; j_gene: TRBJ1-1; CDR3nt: TGTGCCAGCAGCCGTACTATGACAAATTTTGAAGCTTTCTTC; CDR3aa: CASSRTMTNFEAFF
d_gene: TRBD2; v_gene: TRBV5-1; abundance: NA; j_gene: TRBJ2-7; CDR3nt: TGCGCCAGCAGCTTGGCGGGACTAGCTGGGGCCTACGAGCAGTACTTC; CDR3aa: CASSLAGLAGAYEQYF
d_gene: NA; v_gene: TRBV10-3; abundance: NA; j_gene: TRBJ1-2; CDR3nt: TGTGCCATCAGTGAGGGCAACTATGGCTACACCTTC; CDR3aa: CAISEGNYGYTF
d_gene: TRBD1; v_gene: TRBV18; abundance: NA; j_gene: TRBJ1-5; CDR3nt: TGTGCCAGCACCGAATCCTCCGGGACAGATCAGCCCCAGCATTTT; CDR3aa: CASTESSGTDQPQHF
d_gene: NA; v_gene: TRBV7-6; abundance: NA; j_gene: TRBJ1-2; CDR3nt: TGTGCCAGCAGGTTAGAAGGTGGCTACACCTTC; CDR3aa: CASRLEGGYTF
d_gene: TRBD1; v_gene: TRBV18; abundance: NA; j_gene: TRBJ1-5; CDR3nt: TGTGCCAGCTCACCGGAGGGACAGGGGTTAGGGAAAAGCAATCAGCCCCAGCATTTT; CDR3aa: CASSPEGQGLGKSNQPQHF
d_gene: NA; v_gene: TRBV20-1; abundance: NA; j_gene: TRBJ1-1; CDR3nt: TGCAGTGCCAGAGCGAACACTGAAGCTTTCTTT; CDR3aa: CSARANTEAFF
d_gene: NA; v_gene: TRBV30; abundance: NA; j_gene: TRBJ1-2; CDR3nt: TGTGCCTGGAGTGTACCCGGGGGTGGCTACACCTTC; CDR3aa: CAWSVPGGGYTF
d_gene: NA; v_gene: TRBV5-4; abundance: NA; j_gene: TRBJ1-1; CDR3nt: TGTGCCAGCAGCTCAACGTTTTCAGGTGGCCCCAAGACTGAAGCTTTCTTT; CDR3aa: CASSSTFSGGPKTEAFF
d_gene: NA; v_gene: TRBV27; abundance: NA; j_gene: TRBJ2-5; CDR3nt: TGTGCCAGCAGTTTATTCCCTTTCGAGACAGAGACCCAGTACTTC; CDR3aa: CASSLFPFETETQYF
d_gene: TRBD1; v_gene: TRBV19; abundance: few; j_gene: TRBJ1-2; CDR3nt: TGTGCCAGTAAGATCGGACAGGGGGGATATGGCTACACCTTC; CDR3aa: CASKIGQGGYGYTF
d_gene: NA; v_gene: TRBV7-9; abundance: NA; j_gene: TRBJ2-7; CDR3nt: TGTGCCAGCAGCTTGCTGGACAGGGAGGGCTCCTACGAGCAGTACTTC; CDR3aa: CASSLLDREGSYEQYF
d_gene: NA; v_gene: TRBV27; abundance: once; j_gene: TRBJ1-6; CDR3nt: TGTGCCAGCAGTGAAACAACAGGGATGGTCTATAATTCACCCCTCCACTTT; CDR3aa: CASSETTGMVYNSPLHF
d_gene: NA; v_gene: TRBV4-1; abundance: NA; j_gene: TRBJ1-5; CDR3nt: TGCGCCAGCAGCCACACCCTGGCAATAGGCAATCAGCCCCAGCATTTT; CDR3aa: CASSHTLAIGNQPQHF
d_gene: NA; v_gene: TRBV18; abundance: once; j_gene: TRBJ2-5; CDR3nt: TGTGCCAGCTCCCGAACCGAGACATCCCAGTACTTC; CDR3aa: CASSRTETSQYF
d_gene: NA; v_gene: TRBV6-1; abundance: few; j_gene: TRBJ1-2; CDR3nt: TGTGCCAGCAGTGACGGGTCTCCTCAGGGTGGCTACACCTTC; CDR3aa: CASSDGSPQGGYTF
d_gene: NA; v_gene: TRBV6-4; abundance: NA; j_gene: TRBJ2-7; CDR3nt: TGTGCCAGCATCTCGGGACTCAGCTACGAGCAGTACTTC; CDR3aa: CASISGLSYEQYF
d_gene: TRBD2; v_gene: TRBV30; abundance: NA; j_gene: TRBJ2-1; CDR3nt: TGTGCCTGGAGTAACCCGGGACTAGCGGGGGGGGGTGAGCAGTTCTTC; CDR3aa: CAWSNPGLAGGGEQFF
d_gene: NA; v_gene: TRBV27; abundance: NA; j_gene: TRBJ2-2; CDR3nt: TGTGCCAGCAGTTTATACAAGGGCCCCGGGGAGCTGTTTTTT; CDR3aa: CASSLYKGPGELFF
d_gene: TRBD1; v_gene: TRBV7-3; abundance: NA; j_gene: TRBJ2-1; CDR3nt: TGTGCCAGCAGCTCGGGACAGACCCATAATGAGCAGTTCTTC; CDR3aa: CASSSGQTHNEQFF
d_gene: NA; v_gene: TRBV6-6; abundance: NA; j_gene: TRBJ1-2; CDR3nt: TGTGCCAGCAGTTCCGGGACTAGCTATGGCTACACCTTC; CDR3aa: CASSSGTSYGYTF
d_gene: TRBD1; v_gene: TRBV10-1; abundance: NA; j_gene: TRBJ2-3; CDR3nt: TGCGCCACCGGGACAGGGACATCTAGCACAGATACGCAGTATTTT; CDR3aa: CATGTGTSSTDTQYF
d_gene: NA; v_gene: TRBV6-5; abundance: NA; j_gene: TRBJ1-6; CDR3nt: TGTGCCAGCAATAACGGACAGCATAATTCACCCCTCCACTTT; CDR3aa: CASNNGQHNSPLHF
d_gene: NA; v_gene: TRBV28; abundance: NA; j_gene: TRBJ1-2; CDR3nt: TGTGCCAGCAGCGGGGCCGGTAACTATGGCTACACCTTC; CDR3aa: CASSGAGNYGYTF
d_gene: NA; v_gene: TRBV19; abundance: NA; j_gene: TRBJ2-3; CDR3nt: TGTGCCAGTAGTATGGGGGCTAGCGGCGGAGATACGCAGTATTTT; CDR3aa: CASSMGASGGDTQYF
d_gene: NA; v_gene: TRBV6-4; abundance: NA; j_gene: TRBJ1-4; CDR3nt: TGTGCCAGCAGTCAAAGGGAGAGCGAAAAACTGTTTTTT; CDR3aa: CASSQRESEKLFF
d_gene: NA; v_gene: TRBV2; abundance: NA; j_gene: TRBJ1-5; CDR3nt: TGTGCCAGCAAGGACAGCCAGGGTGGCAATCAGCCCCAGCATTTT; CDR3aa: CASKDSQGGNQPQHF
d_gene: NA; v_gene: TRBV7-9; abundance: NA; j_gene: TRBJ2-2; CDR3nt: TGTGCCAGCAGCTTAGTTCCCGGGGAGCTGTTTTTT; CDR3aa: CASSLVPGELFF
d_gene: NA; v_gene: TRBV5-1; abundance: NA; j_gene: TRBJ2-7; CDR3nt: TGCGCCAGCAGCTTGCTCGGGCCAGCCTCCTACGAGCAGTACTTC; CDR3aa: CASSLLGPASYEQYF
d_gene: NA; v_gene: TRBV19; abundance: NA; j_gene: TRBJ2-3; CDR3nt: TGTGCCAGTAGACAACCGGGACTTCATTTCACAGATACGCAGTATTTT; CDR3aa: CASRQPGLHFTDTQYF
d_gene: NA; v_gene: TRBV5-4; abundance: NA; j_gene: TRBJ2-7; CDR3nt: TGTGCCAGCAGCTTGCGAGGCGTTCCGCTCGAGCAGTACTTC; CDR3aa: CASSLRGVPLEQYF
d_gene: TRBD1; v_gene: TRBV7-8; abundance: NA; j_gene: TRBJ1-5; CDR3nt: TGTGCCAGCAGCTTATCACAGGGGGCGGGTCAGCCCCAGCATTTT; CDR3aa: CASSLSQGAGQPQHF
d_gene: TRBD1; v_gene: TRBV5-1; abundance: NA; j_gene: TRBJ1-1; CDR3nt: TGCGCCAGCAACTCTCCGGACAGGGGGAACACTGAAGCTTTCTTT; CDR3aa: CASNSPDRGNTEAFF
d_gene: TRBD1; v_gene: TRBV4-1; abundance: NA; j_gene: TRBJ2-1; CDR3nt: TGCGCCAGCAGCCAAGTGACAGGGTATAATGAGCAGTTCTTC; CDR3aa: CASSQVTGYNEQFF
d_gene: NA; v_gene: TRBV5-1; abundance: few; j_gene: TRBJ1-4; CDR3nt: TGCGCCAGCAGCTTGGCAGGGTCCCGTGGCGGGGCAACTAATGAAAAACTGTTTTTT; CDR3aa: CASSLAGSRGGATNEKLFF
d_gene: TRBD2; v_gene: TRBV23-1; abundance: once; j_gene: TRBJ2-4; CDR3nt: TGCGCCAGCAGTCAATCGGAGGGGCGGGGGGATAAAAACATTCAGTACTTC; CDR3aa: CASSQSEGRGDKNIQYF
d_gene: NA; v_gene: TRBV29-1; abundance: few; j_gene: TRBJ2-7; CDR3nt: TGCAGCGCACGGACCCTATCCTACGAGCAGTACTTC; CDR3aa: CSARTLSYEQYF
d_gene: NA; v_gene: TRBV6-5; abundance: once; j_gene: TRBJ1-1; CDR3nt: TGTGCCAGCAGTTACGGGGGGCAGAACACTGAAGCTTTCTTT; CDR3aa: CASSYGGQNTEAFF
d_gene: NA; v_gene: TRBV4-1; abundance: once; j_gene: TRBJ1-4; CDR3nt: TGCGCCAGCAGCCAAGACTCAGGATTTGAAAAACTGTTTTTT; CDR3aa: CASSQDSGFEKLFF
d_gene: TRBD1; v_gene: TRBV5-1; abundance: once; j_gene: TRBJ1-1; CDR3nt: TGCGCCAGCAGCTACGACCCGCCGGGACAGATGAACACTGAAGCTTTCTTT; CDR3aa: CASSYDPPGQMNTEAFF